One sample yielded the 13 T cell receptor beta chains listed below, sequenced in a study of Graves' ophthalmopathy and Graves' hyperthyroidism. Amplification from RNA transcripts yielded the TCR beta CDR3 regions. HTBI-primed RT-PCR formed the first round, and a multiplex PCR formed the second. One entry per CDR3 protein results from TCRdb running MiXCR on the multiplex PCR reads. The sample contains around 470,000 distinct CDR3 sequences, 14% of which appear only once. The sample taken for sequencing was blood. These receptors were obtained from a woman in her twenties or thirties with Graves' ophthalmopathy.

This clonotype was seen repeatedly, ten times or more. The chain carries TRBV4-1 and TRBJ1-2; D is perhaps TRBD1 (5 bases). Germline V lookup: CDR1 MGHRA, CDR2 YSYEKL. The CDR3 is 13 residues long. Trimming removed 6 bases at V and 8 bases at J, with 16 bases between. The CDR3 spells CASSRGDQGGYTF. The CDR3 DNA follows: TGCGCCAGCAGTCGGGGCGACCAAGGCGGCTACACCTTC.

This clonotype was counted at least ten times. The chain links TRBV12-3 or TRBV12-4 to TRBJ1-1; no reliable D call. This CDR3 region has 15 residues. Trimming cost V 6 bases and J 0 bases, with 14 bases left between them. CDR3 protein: CASSLSEVVNTEAFF. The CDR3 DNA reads TGTGCCAGCAGCCTCAGCGAGGTCGTGAACACTGAAGCTTTCTTT.

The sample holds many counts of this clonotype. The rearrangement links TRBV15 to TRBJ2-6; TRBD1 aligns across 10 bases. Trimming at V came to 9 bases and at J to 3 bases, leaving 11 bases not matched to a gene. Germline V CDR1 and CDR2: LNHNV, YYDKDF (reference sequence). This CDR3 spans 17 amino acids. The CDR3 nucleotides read TGTGCCACAGGGTCCGGGACAGGGGCCATTGGGGCCAACGTCCTGACTTTC. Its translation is CATGSGTGAIGANVLTF.

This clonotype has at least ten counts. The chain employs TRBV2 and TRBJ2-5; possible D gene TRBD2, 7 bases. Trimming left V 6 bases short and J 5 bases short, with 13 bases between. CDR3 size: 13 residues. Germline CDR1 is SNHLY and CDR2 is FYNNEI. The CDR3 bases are TGTGCCAGCAGGAGGGGGGGAGACGAGACCCAGTACTTC. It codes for CASRRGGDETQYF.

CDR3 sequence: CASSGGGRPWSYEQYF. CDR3 DNA: TGTGCCAGCAGTGGGGGAGGGAGGCCCTGGTCCTACGAGCAGTACTTC. The chain joins TRBV27 to TRBJ2-7; 7 bases fit TRBD2. The trim removed 5 bases at V and 1 base at J, leaving 11 bases unmatched. In germline, CDR1 is MNHEY, CDR2 SMNVEV (reference sequence). The CDR3 consists of 16 residues.

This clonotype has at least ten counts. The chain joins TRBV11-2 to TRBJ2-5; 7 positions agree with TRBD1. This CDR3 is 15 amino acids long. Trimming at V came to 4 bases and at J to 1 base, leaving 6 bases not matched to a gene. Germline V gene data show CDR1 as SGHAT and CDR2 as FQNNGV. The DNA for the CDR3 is TGTGCCAGCAGCTGGGGGACAGATTTCCAAGAGACCCAGTACTTC. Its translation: CASSWGTDFQETQYF. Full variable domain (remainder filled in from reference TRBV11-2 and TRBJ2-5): EAGVAQSPRYKIIEKRQSVAFWCNPISGHATLYWYQQILGQGPKLLIQFQNNGVVDDSQLPKDRFSAERLKGVDSTLKIQPAKLEDSAVYLCASSWGTDFQETQYFGPGTRLLVL.

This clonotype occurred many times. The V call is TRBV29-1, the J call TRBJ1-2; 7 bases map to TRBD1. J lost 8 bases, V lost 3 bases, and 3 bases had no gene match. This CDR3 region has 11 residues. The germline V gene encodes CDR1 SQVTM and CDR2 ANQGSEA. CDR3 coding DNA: TGCAGCGTTGACAGGGGGAAGGGCTACACCTTC. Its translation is CSVDRGKGYTF.

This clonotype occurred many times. CDR3 in DNA: TGTGCCAGCTTTCGGACAGGGAAGTATGGCTACACCTTC. It yields the protein CASFRTGKYGYTF. The gene calls are TRBV6-1 and TRBJ1-2; 8 bases line up with TRBD1. Germline V gives CDR1 MNHNS, CDR2 SASEGT. The CDR3 runs to 13 residues. The V and J ends lost 8 bases and 5 bases, in that order; junction bases with no gene match: 7.

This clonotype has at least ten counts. The CDR3 spells CASSYAAIWAEKGTEAFF. The CDR3 coding sequence is TGTGCCAGCAGTTACGCGGCGATTTGGGCAGAAAAGGGCACTGAAGCTTTCTTT. The chain combines TRBV6-2 or TRBV6-3 with TRBJ1-1; D call uncertain. The germline V gene has CDR1 MNHEY and CDR2 SVGEGT. This CDR3 comprises 18 residues. Trimming pared 2 bases from V and 4 bases from J, leaving 23 bases between.

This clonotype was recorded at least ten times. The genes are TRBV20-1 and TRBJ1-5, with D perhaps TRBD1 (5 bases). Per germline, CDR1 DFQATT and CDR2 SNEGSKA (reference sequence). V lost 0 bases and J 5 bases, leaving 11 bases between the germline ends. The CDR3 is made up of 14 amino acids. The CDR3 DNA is TGCAGTGCTAGAGATTGGGCGGGGGATCAGCCCCAGCATTTT. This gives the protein CSARDWAGDQPQHF.

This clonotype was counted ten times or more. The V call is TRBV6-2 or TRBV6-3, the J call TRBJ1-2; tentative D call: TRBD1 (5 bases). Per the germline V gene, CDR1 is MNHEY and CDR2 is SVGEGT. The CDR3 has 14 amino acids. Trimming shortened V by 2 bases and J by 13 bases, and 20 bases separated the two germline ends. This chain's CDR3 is CASSYTSGGGRGTF. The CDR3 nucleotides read TGTGCCAGCAGTTACACCTCCGGGGGAGGCCGGGGCACCTTC.

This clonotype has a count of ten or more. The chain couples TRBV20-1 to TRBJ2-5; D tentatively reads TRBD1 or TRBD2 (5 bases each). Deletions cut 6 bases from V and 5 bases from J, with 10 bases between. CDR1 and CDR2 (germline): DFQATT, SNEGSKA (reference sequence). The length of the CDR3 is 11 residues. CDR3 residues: CSAWDGETQYF. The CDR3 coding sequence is TGCAGTGCCTGGGACGGGGAGACCCAGTACTTC.

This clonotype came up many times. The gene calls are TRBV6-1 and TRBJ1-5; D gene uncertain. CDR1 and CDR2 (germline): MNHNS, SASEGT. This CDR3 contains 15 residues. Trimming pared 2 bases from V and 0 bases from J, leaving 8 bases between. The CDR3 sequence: CASSENRYSNQPQHF. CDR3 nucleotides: TGTGCCAGCAGTGAAAACAGATATAGCAATCAGCCCCAGCATTTT.